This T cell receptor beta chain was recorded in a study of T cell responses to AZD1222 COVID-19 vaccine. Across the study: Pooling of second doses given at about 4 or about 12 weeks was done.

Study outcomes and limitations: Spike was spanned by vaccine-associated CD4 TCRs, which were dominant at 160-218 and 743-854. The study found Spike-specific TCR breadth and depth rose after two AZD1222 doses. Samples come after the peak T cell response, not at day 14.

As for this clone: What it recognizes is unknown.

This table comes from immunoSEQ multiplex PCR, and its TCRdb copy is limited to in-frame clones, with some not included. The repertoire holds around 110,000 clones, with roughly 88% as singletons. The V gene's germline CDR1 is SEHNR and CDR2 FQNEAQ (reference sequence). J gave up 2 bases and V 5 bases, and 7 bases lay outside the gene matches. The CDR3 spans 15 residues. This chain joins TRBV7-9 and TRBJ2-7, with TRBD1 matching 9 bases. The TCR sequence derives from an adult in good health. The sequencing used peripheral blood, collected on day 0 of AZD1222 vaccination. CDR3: CASSVQTGGTYEQYF. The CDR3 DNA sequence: TGTGCCAGCAGCGTTCAGACAGGGGGAACCTACGAGCAGTACTTC.